This T cell receptor (beta chain) was retrieved from a study of blood T cell repertoires in COVID-19. Here immunoSEQ multiplex PCR was the method, and the copy in TCRdb shows in-frame clones only, minus some. The top ten clones hold over 10% of a sample with 150,000 to 200,000 clones, roughly four fifths of them seen once. CDR3 length: 16 residues. The V gene end was trimmed by 3 bases and the J gene end by 6 bases; junction bases not matched to a gene: 8. Germline V CDR1 and CDR2: MDHEN, SYDVKM. This rearrangement joins TRBV28 to TRBJ1-6, with 7 bases that match TRBD1. The sequenced material came from peripheral blood. The sequence came from a man in his sixties or seventies who had recovered from COVID-19. The CDR3 region is CASSFSSGTVNSPLHF. The CDR3 region has the DNA TGTGCCAGCAGTTTTTCCTCCGGGACAGTTAATTCACCCCTCCACTTT. The variable domain in full, with the rest retrieved from reference TRBV28 and TRBJ1-6, is DVKVTQSSRYLVKRTGEKVFLECVQDMDHENMFWYRQDPGLGLRLIYFSYDVKMKEKGDIPEGYSVSREKKERFSLILESASTNQTSMYLCASSFSSGTVNSPLHFGNGTRLTVT.